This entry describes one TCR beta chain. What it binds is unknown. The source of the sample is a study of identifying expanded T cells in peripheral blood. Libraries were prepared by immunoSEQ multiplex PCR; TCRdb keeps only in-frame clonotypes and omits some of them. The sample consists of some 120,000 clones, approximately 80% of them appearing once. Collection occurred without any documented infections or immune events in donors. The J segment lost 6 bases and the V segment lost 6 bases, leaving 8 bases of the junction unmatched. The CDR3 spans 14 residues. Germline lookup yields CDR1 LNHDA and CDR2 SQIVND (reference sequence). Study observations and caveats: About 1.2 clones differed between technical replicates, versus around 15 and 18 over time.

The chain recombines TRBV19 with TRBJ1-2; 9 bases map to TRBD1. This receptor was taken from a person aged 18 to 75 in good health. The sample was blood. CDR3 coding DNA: TGTGCCAGTAGCCCTACAGGGGGCTTTAATGGCTACACCTTC. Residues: CASSPTGGFNGYTF.